Listed below are T cell receptor beta chains from one sample, sequenced in a study of beta chain features in type 1 diabetes. Assay used: immunoSEQ multiplex PCR; TCRdb lists only in-frame clones, some missing. The sample lists around 340,000 clones; less than 9.5% were seen once. Material for sequencing was central memory CD4+ T cells from blood. These receptors came from a woman between 18 and 30 years old in good health. Each CDR3 is given with its conserved first and last residue.

v_call | cdr3_aa
TRBV28 | CASSSISRGIALEETQYF
TRBV5-1 | CASGAGSYNEQFF
TRBV18 | CASSPRGTSGWSSDTQYF
TRBV6-5 | CARSSRLVLTNEQFF
TRBV13 | CASSLRTSGRGYNEQFF
TRBV7-9 | CASSLGRGTYEQYF
TRBV19 | CASSSPSGTLNEQFF
TRBV19 | CASSIPFYGYTF
TRBV28 | CASSPSWGETQYF
TRBV11-3 | CASSPSWAYNEQFF
TRBV6-1 | CASSEGYQRAQYF
TRBV25-1 | CASSEYSYEQYF
TRBV23-1 | CASSGTSGTSYEQYF
TRBV15 | CATSPPGRPYEQYF
TRBV5-1 | CASKEGTSGELFF
TRBV7-8 | CASSRQGAAHNEQFF
TRBV19 | CASSIGGNTGELFF
TRBV15 | CATSRDSSPGGTEAFF
TRBV7-2 | CASSLLAGGLGELFF
TRBV11-2 | CASSPRTRTYNEQFF
TRBV7-3 | CASSLTRDSEQYF
TRBV6-5 | CASRGMGRTNYGYTF
TRBV15 | CATSRDQTGTGELFF
TRBV6-5 | CASSSPGASGSWELFF
TRBV5-4 | CASSHENNEQYF
TRBV11-1 | CASSLAGGTGANVLTF
TRBV6-5 | CASSSNVGGSYNEQFF
TRBV28 | CASRRRGAGNTIYF
TRBV7-3 | CASSPGLDTDTQYF
TRBV27 | CASSPWTGTEAFF
TRBV2 | CASSLHYEQYF
TRBV18 | CASSPRTGGYIAGEAFF
TRBV7-2 | CASSSNSYEQYF
TRBV29-1 | CSVEQITGVNTQYF
TRBV19 | CASSILNSEETQYF
TRBV7-9 | CASSHSDTQYF
TRBV28 | CASSLSAGPIYEQYF
TRBV19 | CASNTGTGTGGYQPQHF
TRBV7-8 | CASSRGQGDGYTF
TRBV18 | CASSAPGRTYGYTF
TRBV5-4 | CASSPNSNTGELFF
TRBV7-9 | CASSLVAGLNEKLFF
TRBV10-3 | CAISESGRGRQTNGYTF
TRBV7-2 | CASSLVAEGNGYTF
TRBV6-1 | CASSDIGTETSNEQFF
TRBV7-9 | CASSQRRDNTGELFF
TRBV11-2 | CASSFLSGAYNEQFF
TRBV27 | CASSLGTGHNQPQHF
TRBV7-3 | CASSLYGLALPKQFF
TRBV7-3 | CASSPSTGNTQYF
TRBV5-6 | CASSLPGGHTDTQYF
TRBV9 | CASSVGQGTGGENEQYF
TRBV5-1 | CASCPTGSGTGELFF
TRBV11-2 | CASSLIRPSGTDTQYF